This T cell receptor (beta chain) emerged from a study of breast tumors, draining lymph nodes, adjacent tissues. Broader study findings: Most tumor T cells seemingly derive from lymph node, then expand in tumor. Tumor T cell lymph node origin was a supported hypothesis, not proven.

Germline loops: CDR1 SEHNR, CDR2 FQNEAQ (reference sequence). The CDR3 has 16 residues. Unmatched junction bases numbered 10, after V lost 1 base and J lost 7 bases. One entry per CDR3 protein, called by TCRdb with MiXCR from the multiplex PCR reads. Of about 230,000 distinct CDR3 sequences in the sample, approximately 31% were seen once. This clonotype was detected once. The target antigen is unknown. Samples came from axillary lymph nodes draining the breast cancer. The genes are TRBV7-9 and TRBJ1-2; 9 bases are shared with TRBD1. The TCR comes from a female donor with breast cancer. Some clones in this sample may be carry-over from other donors' samples. Sequenced sample: axillary lymph node tissue. CDR3 sequence (DNA): TGTGCCAGCAGCTTAGAGGGGGACAGGGCCTTGTTTGGCTACACCTTC. It codes for CASSLEGDRALFGYTF.